This T cell receptor beta chain was identified in a study of blood T cell repertoires in COVID-19. Study-level information: Nucleic acid was either cDNA or gDNA, and it came from T cells, B-cell-depleted T cells, or PBMCs.

The CDR3 length is 16 residues. Trimming removed 0 bases from V and 5 bases from J, with 13 bases in between. The V gene's germline CDR1 is MGHDK and CDR2 SYGVNS. The protocol was immunoSEQ multiplex PCR, while the TCRdb copy is restricted to in-frame clones and leaves out a portion. Of over 14,000 clones in the sample, roughly 90% were seen once. The gene calls are TRBV25-1 and TRBJ1-4, with D perhaps TRBD1 (5 bases). The sequenced sample was peripheral blood. The source is a human donor in a cohort sampled during active COVID-19. The CDR3 region is CASSEYQGSRNEKLFF. The CDR3 DNA follows: TGTGCCAGCAGTGAATATCAGGGCAGTCGGAATGAAAAACTGTTTTTT. Variable domain in full (rest from reference TRBV25-1 and TRBJ1-4): EADIYQTPRYLVIGTGKKITLECSQTMGHDKMYWYQQDPGMELHLIHYSYGVNSTEKGDLSSESTVSRIRTEHFPLTLESARPSHTSQYLCASSEYQGSRNEKLFFGSGTQLSVL.